This is a list of T cell receptor beta chains from one sample in a study of cytomegalovirus exposure and HLA in healthy donors. Some clones are missing from TCRdb's copy, which holds only in-frame ones; the method was immunoSEQ multiplex PCR. The repertoire consists of about 200,000 clones, with 65% to 85% occurring once and the leading ten covering 2.9%. Sequencing input: PBMCs. All receptors derive from a man aged 30 to 39 in good health and CMV-seronegative. Both conserved end residues are part of each CDR3. Each record gives: D gene, V gene, clone size, J gene, CDR3 DNA, CDR3 protein. A D gene is named only where the DNA matches it firmly. A row's size may be missing; if present it is once, few, many or a size class.

-,TRBV19,-,TRBJ1-5,TGTGCCAGTAGTATATCCCAGGGTAATCAGCCCCAGCATTTT,CASSISQGNQPQHF
-,TRBV7-9,-,TRBJ1-5,TGTTCCAGCAGCACACACCCCAATCAGCCCCAGCATTTT,CSSSTHPNQPQHF
-,TRBV7-6,-,TRBJ2-5,TGTGCCAGCAGCTTAGGGGGCAGGGGTAGAGAGACCCAGTACTTC,CASSLGGRGRETQYF
TRBD1,TRBV7-2,-,TRBJ2-3,TGTGCCAGCAGCCCGTTCTCGACAGGGGGCACAGATACGCAGTATTTT,CASSPFSTGGTDTQYF
-,TRBV9,-,TRBJ2-7,TGTGCCAGCAGCGTAGGAAGCGGGCCAATCTACGAGCAGTACTTC,CASSVGSGPIYEQYF
TRBD1,TRBV7-9,-,TRBJ2-7,TGTGCCAGCAGCCGGAGGGGACAGGGCTACGAGCAGTACTTC,CASSRRGQGYEQYF
TRBD1,TRBV7-8,-,TRBJ1-2,TGTGCCAGCAGCTTAACCGGCAGGGGGGACTATGGCTACACCTTC,CASSLTGRGDYGYTF
TRBD2,TRBV5-3,few,TRBJ2-1,TGTGCCAGAAGTTCGCTAGCGGGTGAGCAGTTCTTC,CARSSLAGEQFF
-,TRBV5-4,-,TRBJ2-3,TGTGCCACCTCGACTGCATTTTCAACAGATACGCAGTATTTT,CATSTAFSTDTQYF
-,TRBV11-2,-,TRBJ1-1,TGTGCCAGCAGCTTAGGAGCGGGGAACACTGAAGCTTTCTTT,CASSLGAGNTEAFF
TRBD1,TRBV15,once,TRBJ2-7,TGTGCCACCAGCAGAGTATCCGGGACAGGGGGCACCGAGCAGTACTTC,CATSRVSGTGGTEQYF
-,TRBV18,once,TRBJ1-5,TGTGCCAGCTCACCAACAGGGAATCAGCCCCAGCATTTT,CASSPTGNQPQHF
TRBD2,TRBV28,-,TRBJ2-1,TGTGCCAGCAGTTTCCCGGGACAGGGATTTTGGGGACTAGCGGGGGGCGGCCTTGGGAATGAGCAGTTCTTC,CASSFPGQGFWGLAGGGLGNEQFF
-,TRBV14,-,TRBJ2-1,TGTGCCAGCAGCCAAGATAGGGGGATCACCTACAATGAGCAGTTCTTC,CASSQDRGITYNEQFF
TRBD1,TRBV5-4,-,TRBJ1-4,TGTGCCAGCAGCCAGGGACAGGGGGGAACTAATGAAAAACTGTTTTTT,CASSQGQGGTNEKLFF
-,TRBV10-3,-,TRBJ2-3,TGTGCCAACAAACGGGATTCAGCGTACGATACGCAGTATTTT,CANKRDSAYDTQYF
TRBD1,TRBV4-3,few,TRBJ1-1,TGCGCCAGCAGTTTGGGACAGATGGACACTGAAGCTTTCTTT,CASSLGQMDTEAFF
-,TRBV6-1,few,TRBJ1-4,TGTGCCAGCACTCAGGACGGGATCGTGTTTGAAAAACTGTTTTTT,CASTQDGIVFEKLFF
-,TRBV5-1,-,TRBJ1-3,TGCGCCAGCAGCTTGTGGGACACTAACTCTGGAAACACCATATATTTT,CASSLWDTNSGNTIYF
TRBD2,TRBV4-2,-,TRBJ2-7,TGTGCCAGCAGCACAAGAACCGGGACTAGCTGGTACGAGCAGTACTTC,CASSTRTGTSWYEQYF
TRBD2,TRBV28,-,TRBJ2-3,TGTGCCAGCAGTTTAGCCTGGACTAGCGGGGAGGAGGTTACAGATACGCAGTATTTT,CASSLAWTSGEEVTDTQYF
TRBD2,TRBV10-1,-,TRBJ2-1,TGCGCCAGCAGTGAAACTAGCGGGGGTTACAATGAGCAGTTCTTC,CASSETSGGYNEQFF
-,TRBV29-1,-,TRBJ2-7,TGCAGCGTTAGGGAGTCCTACGAGCAGTACTTC,CSVRESYEQYF
-,TRBV11-2,-,TRBJ2-6,TGTGCCAGCAGCCAGACCGGTGCGGGTCTCTCTGGGGCCAACGTCCTGACTTTC,CASSQTGAGLSGANVLTF
TRBD1,TRBV28,-,TRBJ2-5,TGTGCCACCGGGACAGGGGTATCTTCTCGCCCCCAGTACTTC,CATGTGVSSRPQYF
TRBD1,TRBV7-9,-,TRBJ2-5,TGTGCCAGCAGCTCCGGGACAGGGGAGCAAGAGACCCAGTACTTC,CASSSGTGEQETQYF
TRBD1,TRBV6-5,few,TRBJ2-7,TGTGCCAGCAGTTACCGGGGGACAGGGGCGGACGAGCAGTACTTC,CASSYRGTGADEQYF
TRBD1,TRBV28,-,TRBJ1-5,TGTGCCAGCAGCTTTGTCGGAGGGGGCCGCAATCAGCCCCAGCATTTT,CASSFVGGGRNQPQHF
-,TRBV20-1,-,TRBJ1-1,TGCAGTGCTATACAGGGAGCTGAAGCTTTCTTT,CSAIQGAEAFF
-,TRBV28,once,TRBJ1-2,TGTGCCAGCAGTTTAGGATCGGGGGGCGCGGATTATGGCTACACCTTC,CASSLGSGGADYGYTF
-,TRBV5-4,-,TRBJ2-7,TGTGCCAGCAGCTTGTACGAGCCCACCTACGAGCAGTACTTC,CASSLYEPTYEQYF
-,TRBV28,-,TRBJ2-7,TGTGCCAGCAGTTCGCAGGGTAGGCACGAGCAGTACTTC,CASSSQGRHEQYF
TRBD1,TRBV11-2,-,TRBJ1-2,TGTGCCAGCAGCTCTACGGACAGGGACGGCTACACCTTC,CASSSTDRDGYTF
-,TRBV2,-,TRBJ2-3,TGTGCCAGCAGTGAAGTCAACTCGCTTAATACGCAGTATTTT,CASSEVNSLNTQYF
-,TRBV5-1,-,TRBJ2-1,TGCGCCAGCAGCTACTGGGCTCAAGAAGGTGAGCAGTTCTTC,CASSYWAQEGEQFF
-,TRBV28,-,TRBJ2-3,TGTGCCAGCAGTTTCTTTTCTTTCACAGATACGCAGTATTTT,CASSFFSFTDTQYF
-,TRBV7-2,-,TRBJ2-5,TGTGCCAGCAGTCCATGGGGCTTCCAAGAGACCCAGTACTTC,CASSPWGFQETQYF
-,TRBV28,few,TRBJ2-1,TGTGCCAGCAGATTGTGGACTGAGAATGAGCAGTTCTTC,CASRLWTENEQFF
TRBD2,TRBV5-1,-,TRBJ2-5,TGCGCCAGCAGCGGAGCGGGGGTAGAGACCCAGTACTTC,CASSGAGVETQYF
TRBD1,TRBV9,-,TRBJ1-1,TGTGCCAGCAGCGTAGGGGGGGACAGGAACACTGAAGCTTTCTTT,CASSVGGDRNTEAFF
-,TRBV10-3,-,TRBJ2-4,TGTGCCATCAGTGACGGGATACGGGCCAAAAACATTCAGTACTTC,CAISDGIRAKNIQYF
TRBD1,TRBV7-7,-,TRBJ1-5,TGTGCTAGCAGCTTAGCGACAGGGAGAAGCAATCAGCCCCAGCATTTT,CASSLATGRSNQPQHF
TRBD1,TRBV15,-,TRBJ1-5,TGTGCCACCAGCAGAGTTGGGACAGGGAGCAATCAGCCCCAGCATTTT,CATSRVGTGSNQPQHF
-,TRBV5-1,-,TRBJ2-5,TGCGCCAGCAGCTTGGAGCCACTCCAAGAGACCCAGTACTTC,CASSLEPLQETQYF
TRBD1,TRBV5-1,once,TRBJ2-5,TGCGCCAGCAGCCCGACCGGACACAGGGGGCCCCCTGAGACCCAGTACTTC,CASSPTGHRGPPETQYF
-,TRBV5-4,-,TRBJ2-7,TGTGCCAGCAGCAATGGACTTACAAGCGAGCGGTACTTC,CASSNGLTSERYF
TRBD1,TRBV7-8,-,TRBJ1-2,TGTGCCAGCAGCTTATACGGGACAGGTAGTAACTATGGCTACACCTTC,CASSLYGTGSNYGYTF
-,TRBV28,-,TRBJ1-5,TGTGCCAGCAGTTTGCCCGGGGGGGGCATTCAGCCCCAGCATTTT,CASSLPGGGIQPQHF
-,TRBV4-3,-,TRBJ2-7,TGCGCCAGCAGCCGGTCGGTGTTGTCCTACGAGCAGTACTTC,CASSRSVLSYEQYF
TRBD2,TRBV5-4,-,TRBJ2-3,TGTGCCAGCAGCCCCTGGACTAGCGGTGCGGTGGGGACGCAGTATTTT,CASSPWTSGAVGTQYF
TRBD2,TRBV4-3,-,TRBJ2-5,TGCGCCAGCAGTCAAAACGGGGGGGGAGAGACCCAGTACTTC,CASSQNGGGETQYF
-,TRBV9,few,TRBJ1-1,TGTGCCAGCAGCGTAAGCCTCTACCGAGAGGCTGAAGCTTTCTTT,CASSVSLYREAEAFF
TRBD2,TRBV5-1,once,TRBJ2-5,TGCGCCAGCAGCTTGGTGGGTAGCGGGGGAGTGGAGACCCAGTACTTC,CASSLVGSGGVETQYF
TRBD1,TRBV19,few,TRBJ2-5,TGTGCCAGTAGTATTGGGCCCCAGGGGGTTCAAGAGACCCAGTACTTC,CASSIGPQGVQETQYF
TRBD1,TRBV18,-,TRBJ2-3,TGTGCCAGCTCGCGACAGGGGGGGACAGATACGCAGTATTTT,CASSRQGGTDTQYF
-,TRBV7-9,-,TRBJ1-1,TGTGCCAGCAGCCCAGGGTACACTGAAGCTTTCTTT,CASSPGYTEAFF
TRBD2,TRBV13,-,TRBJ2-2,TGTGCCAGCAGCTTCGAGCGGGGGCGGGGCACCGGGGAGCTGTTTTTT,CASSFERGRGTGELFF
TRBD1,TRBV2,-,TRBJ1-3,TGTGCCAGCAGTGAGGCCCCGGGCAGGGGGCCTGGAAACACCATATATTTT,CASSEAPGRGPGNTIYF
TRBD1,TRBV18,-,TRBJ2-2,TGTGCCAGCTCACCGCGACAGGGGAACACCGGGGAGCTGTTTTTT,CASSPRQGNTGELFF
-,TRBV28,-,TRBJ2-7,TGTGCCAGCAGGCCCTCAGGGGTTATCTACGAGCAGTACTTC,CASRPSGVIYEQYF